The 12 T cell receptor beta chains below come from one sample, sequenced in a study of blood T cell repertoires in COVID-19. Only in-frame clones appear in the TCRdb table, and some are missing; sequencing was by immunoSEQ multiplex PCR. The data hold 90,000 to 150,000 clones, with roughly 87% observed a single time. The sequencing sample was made of peripheral blood. The receptors derive from a human donor in a cohort sampled during active COVID-19.

This chain connects TRBV6-4 to TRBJ1-2; 7 bases fit TRBD1. Germline V gives CDR1 MRHNA, CDR2 SNTAGT. The V segment lost 5 bases and the J segment 8 bases; nucleotides outside the gene matches: 14. CDR3 size: 15 residues. In nucleotides, the CDR3 is TGTGCCAGCAGTTTAATGGGAACAGGGGCTGGAGGCTACACCTTC. It encodes CASSLMGTGAGGYTF.

The chain uses TRBV2 and TRBJ2-7; 11 bases line up with TRBD1. J lost 4 bases, V lost 9 bases, and 5 bases had no gene match. The CDR3 has 13 residues. CDR1 and CDR2 from the germline V gene are SNHLY and FYNNEI. As DNA, the CDR3 is TGTGCCAGTAACGGACAGGGGGCTTACGAGCAGTACTTC. Its translation: CASNGQGAYEQYF.

This chain links TRBV21-1 with TRBJ2-1; the DNA was not used to check the table's D call, TRBD1. TRBV21-1 is designated a pseudogene. The CDR3 sequence is 15 residues long. This CDR3 reads CASRVDRGSYNEQFF. CDR3 in DNA: TGTGCCAGCAGGGTGGACAGAGGCTCCTACAATGAGCAGTTCTTC.

This chain uses TRBV18 with TRBJ2-3; 11 bases fit TRBD1. Germline values: CDR1 KGHSH, CDR2 LQKENI. This CDR3 has 15 amino acids. Trimming cost V 3 bases and J 4 bases; bases outside gene matches: 3. Written as DNA, the CDR3 is TGTGCCAGCTCACCCGGGACAGGGGGAGCAGATACGCAGTATTTT. It translates to CASSPGTGGADTQYF.

The chain links TRBV4-2 to TRBJ1-1, with 7 positions matching TRBD1. This CDR3 has 14 residues. Germline CDR1 is LGHNA and CDR2 is YNFKEQ. The V segment lost 7 bases and the J segment 1 base; nucleotides outside the gene matches: 6. The CDR3 DNA follows: TGTGCCAGCAAAACAGGGGAGGCGAACACTGAAGCTTTCTTT. Protein: CASKTGEANTEAFF.

The gene calls are TRBV14 and TRBJ1-4; D is uncertain. The CDR3 covers 12 residues. Trimming removed 4 bases from V and 5 bases from J, with 5 bases in between. Looked up from germline, CDR1 is SGHDN and CDR2 is FVKESK. CDR3 sequence reads: CASSRVNEKLFF. The DNA for the CDR3 is TGTGCCAGCAGCCGAGTAAATGAAAAACTGTTTTTT.

The J gene is TRBJ2-7, the V gene TRBV7-8; the D is unclear. The V gene lost 2 bases and the J gene lost 2 bases, with 10 bases spanning the gap. Germline V gives CDR1 SGHVS, CDR2 FQNEAQ. This CDR3 has 14 amino acids. The CDR3 reads CASSLWPNAYEQYF. The DNA for the CDR3 is TGTGCCAGCAGCTTATGGCCAAACGCCTACGAGCAGTACTTC.

The chain links TRBV19 to TRBJ1-6; TRBD1 might be the D (6 bases). V lost 5 bases and J 0 bases, leaving 14 bases between the germline ends. Germline V lookup: CDR1 LNHDA, CDR2 SQIVND (reference sequence). The CDR3 spans 17 residues. The CDR3 DNA reads TGTGCCAGTAGTCGATCAAAGGGGGTCTCCTATAATTCACCCCTCCACTTT. Residues: CASSRSKGVSYNSPLHF.

This chain uses TRBV16 with TRBJ1-5; 7 positions match TRBD1. CDR3 size: 14 residues. The ends lost 1 base at V and 7 bases at J; junction bases unmatched: 4. Germline assignment: CDR1 KGHSY and CDR2 FQNENV. CDR3 DNA sequence: TGTGCCAGCAGCCAATATGACAGGGACCAGCCCCAGCATTTT. Amino acid sequence: CASSQYDRDQPQHF.

The chain joins TRBV7-3 to TRBJ2-5; TRBD1 might be the D (6 bases). Germline V gives CDR1 SGHTA, CDR2 FQGTGA. The CDR3 consists of 14 residues. Trimming cost V 1 base and J 2 bases, with 8 bases left between them. CDR3 in DNA: TGTGCCAGCAGCTTAAGGGGGCCACAAGAGACCCAGTACTTC. Its protein is CASSLRGPQETQYF.

This chain joins TRBV4-1 and TRBJ1-1, with 8 bases aligning to TRBD1. The CDR3 contains 17 residues. V lost 1 base to trimming and J lost 1 base; unmatched junction nucleotides: 8. Germline V gene sequence: CDR1 MGHRA, CDR2 YSYEKL. The CDR3 is CASSQVIGQGANTEAFF. The CDR3 nucleotides read TGCGCCAGCAGCCAAGTAATCGGACAGGGAGCGAACACTGAAGCTTTCTTT.

The chain joins TRBV19 to TRBJ2-3, with TRBD2 identical over 11 bases. V shed 6 bases, J shed 2 bases, and the junction held 13 bases outside the gene matches. The CDR3 sequence is 18 residues long. The V gene's germline CDR1 is LNHDA and CDR2 SQIVND (reference sequence). The CDR3 here is CASRNRGLAEVHTDTQYF. The DNA for the CDR3 is TGTGCCAGTAGAAACCGGGGACTAGCGGAAGTACACACAGATACGCAGTATTTT.